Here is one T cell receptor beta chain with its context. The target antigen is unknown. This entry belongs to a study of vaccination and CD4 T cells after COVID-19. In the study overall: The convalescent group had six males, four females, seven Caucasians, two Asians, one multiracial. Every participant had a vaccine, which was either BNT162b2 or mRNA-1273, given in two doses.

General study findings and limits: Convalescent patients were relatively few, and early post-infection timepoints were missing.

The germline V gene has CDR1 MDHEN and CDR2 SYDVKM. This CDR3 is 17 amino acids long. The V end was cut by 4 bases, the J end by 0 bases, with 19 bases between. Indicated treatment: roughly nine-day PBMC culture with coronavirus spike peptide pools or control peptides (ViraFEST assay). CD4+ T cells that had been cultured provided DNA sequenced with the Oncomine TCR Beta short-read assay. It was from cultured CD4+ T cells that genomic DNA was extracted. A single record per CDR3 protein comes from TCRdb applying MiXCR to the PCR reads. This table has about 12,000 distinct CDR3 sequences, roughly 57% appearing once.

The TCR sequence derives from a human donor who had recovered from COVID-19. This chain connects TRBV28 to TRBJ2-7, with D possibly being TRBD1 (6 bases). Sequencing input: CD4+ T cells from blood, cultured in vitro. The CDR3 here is CASSSPPGAPSSYEQYF. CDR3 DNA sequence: TGTGCCAGCAGTTCCCCCCCAGGGGCGCCAAGCTCCTACGAGCAGTACTTC.